The 28 T cell receptor beta chains listed next were all sequenced from one sample in a study of T cells in women clearing cervical HPV infection. Method: immunoSEQ multiplex PCR; TCRdb's copy keeps in-frame clones and lacks some. With 45,000 to 55,000 clones in the sample, the ten largest clones hold around 0.98%. Sequenced: blood buffy coat. The receptors come from a woman between 18 and 70 years old with a cervical HPV16 infection that either progressed to CIN3+ or cleared (not recorded which).

With respect to this clone: The CDR3 end lies 3 residues beyond the end of the read and is filled in from the germline J gene. The genes are TRBV19 and TRBJ2-2; 7 bases line up with TRBD1. CDR3 length: 13 amino acids. Per the germline V gene, CDR1 is LNHDA and CDR2 is SQIVND (reference sequence). Incomplete CDR3 DNA: TGTGCCAGTAGAACAGGGGACAATTCACCG. This encodes CASRTGDNSP. The CDR3 reads in full as CASRTGDNSPLFF.

Notes on this clone: The CDR3 goes on 3 residues after the read ends, and that part is filled in from the germline J gene. V is TRBV6-1 and J is TRBJ2-7; D may be TRBD2 (7 bases). V was cut by 4 bases and J by 6 bases, with 13 bases left in between. The germline V gene has CDR1 MNHNS and CDR2 SASEGT. This CDR3 spans 13 amino acids. The DNA read from the CDR3 is TGTGCCAGCAGTGGTAACAGGGAGGGCGAG. It encodes CASSGNREGE. The full CDR3 protein reads CASSGNREGEQYF.

As concerns this clone: The read halts 3 residues ahead of the CDR3 end, with the missing end drawn from the germline J gene. The chain employs TRBV2 and TRBJ1-2, with 7 bases that match TRBD1. Trimming took 7 bases from V and 4 from J; bases not matched to a gene: 12. This CDR3 region has 15 residues. From germline, CDR1 is SNHLY and CDR2 FYNNEI. CDR3 in amino acids: CASTSEGAAGYGYTF. The sequenced part of the CDR3 DNA is TGTGCCAGCACCTCAGAGGGGGCCGCTGGCTATGGC.

Turning to this clone: The read ends 3 residues shy of where the CDR3 ends; the end is completed using the germline J gene. The V call is TRBV7-9, the J call TRBJ2-3; D is possibly TRBD1 (6 bases). V dropped 7 bases and J dropped 5 bases, with 13 bases sitting between them. This CDR3 has 13 residues. Germline V gene data show CDR1 as SEHNR and CDR2 as FQNEAQ (reference sequence). CDR3 DNA (partial): TGTGCCAGCAACAGAGAACAGGGAGATACG. As protein: CASNREQGDT. The entire CDR3 reads CASNREQGDTQYF.

To note about this clone: The CDR3 end lies 3 residues beyond the end of the read and is filled in from the germline J gene. The chain employs TRBV5-1 and TRBJ2-7, with 16 positions matching TRBD2. V shed 4 bases, J shed 5 bases, and the junction held 15 bases outside the gene matches. Germline V gene lookup returns CDR1 SGHRS and CDR2 YFSETQ. This CDR3 has 19 residues. This CDR3 is CASSPYPGTSGGGADEQYF. Partial CDR3 DNA: TGCGCCAGCAGCCCATACCCTGGGACTAGCGGGGGGGGCGCGGACGAG.

On this clone itself: The CDR3 extends 3 residues past the end of the read, so its final part is completed from the germline J gene. The J gene is TRBJ2-3, the V gene TRBV2; 11 nucleotides line up with TRBD1. Germline lookup yields CDR1 SNHLY and CDR2 FYNNEI. V was clipped by 6 bases and J by 1 base; unmatched bases: 3. The CDR3 runs 15 residues. The covered CDR3 bases are TGTGCCAGCAGGGGGACAGGGGGAGGCACAGATACG. Amino acid sequence: CASRGTGGGTDT. The CDR3 in its entirety is CASRGTGGGTDTQYF.

About this clone itself: The observed sequence ends 3 residues before the CDR3 terminus, with the missing tail filled in from the germline J gene. The V gene is TRBV5-4, the J gene TRBJ2-1, with a weak D call TRBD1 (5 bases). The CDR3 has 13 residues. Per the germline V gene, CDR1 is SGHNT and CDR2 is YYREEE (reference sequence). The germline V and J ends were trimmed by 3 bases and 9 bases, with 13 bases remaining between them. The part of the CDR3 DNA that was read is TGTGCCAGCAGCTCGGCAGGGCCTTGTGAG. It codes for CASSSAGPCE. The entire CDR3 is CASSSAGPCEQFF.

Worth noting for this clone: The sequence runs out 3 residues before the end of the CDR3; the remainder is reconstructed from the germline J gene. V usage is TRBV5-1 and J usage is TRBJ2-5; TRBD2 matches 8 bases. The V and J ends lost 5 bases and 1 base, in that order; junction bases with no gene match: 13. Germline assignment: CDR1 SGHRS and CDR2 YFSETQ. The CDR3 covers 17 residues. CDR3: CASSRGRTSLAQETQYF. CDR3 DNA (partial): TGCGCCAGCAGTCGTGGGCGGACTAGCCTCGCCCAAGAGACC.

As to this clone: The read terminates 3 residues ahead of where the CDR3 ends, so the germline J gene completes it. The V and J genes are TRBV7-8 and TRBJ2-7; 8 nucleotides agree with TRBD1. The junction had 2 bases not matched to a gene; V was cut back by 1 base and J by 0 bases. Germline-derived CDR1 and CDR2 are SGHVS and FQNEAQ. The CDR3 covers 15 residues. Partial CDR3 DNA: TGTGCCAGCAGCTTAGGGACAGGGAGCTCCTACGAG. Translating gives CASSLGTGSSYE. The complete CDR3 sequence is CASSLGTGSSYEQYF.

On this clone: The read ends 3 residues before the CDR3 terminus; that terminus is restored from the germline J gene. The rearrangement links TRBV28 to TRBJ2-7; 7 positions match TRBD1. Unmatched junction bases numbered 8, after V lost 7 bases and J lost 2 bases. Germline lookup yields CDR1 MDHEN and CDR2 SYDVKM. The CDR3 totals 14 residues. The CDR3 DNA, read in part, is TGTGCCAGCACCAACCGTCAGGGGGCCTACGAG. Protein sequence: CASTNRQGAYE. The entire CDR3 sequence reads CASTNRQGAYEQYF. Complete variable domain (other parts from reference TRBV28 and TRBJ2-7): DVKVTQSSRYLVKRTGEKVFLECVQDMDHENMFWYRQDPGLGLRLIYFSYDVKMKEKGDIPEGYSVSREKKERFSLILESASTNQTSMYLCASTNRQGAYEQYFGPGTRLTVT.

About this clone itself: The CDR3 end is not reached by the read, which stops 3 residues before it; the germline J gene fills it in. The chain uses TRBV29-1 and TRBJ1-3, with 9 nucleotides matching TRBD1. Germline V gives CDR1 SQVTM, CDR2 ANQGSEA. There are 14 residues in the CDR3. Trimming removed 3 bases from V and 4 bases from J; junction bases left unmatched: 4. CDR3 DNA (partial): TGCAGCGTTGAGATGACAGGGGGAGGAAACACC. This sequence encodes CSVEMTGGGNT. The whole CDR3 region reads CSVEMTGGGNTIYF.

Concerning this clone: The CDR3 extends 3 residues past the end of the read, so its final part is completed from the germline J gene. The genes are TRBV18 and TRBJ1-4, with a weak D call TRBD1 (6 bases). The CDR3 is 15 residues long. V was trimmed by 6 bases and J by 2 bases, leaving 13 bases between them. Germline CDR1 and CDR2: KGHSH and LQKENI. The DNA read from the CDR3 is TGTGCCAGCTCGCCGACAGGTTATACTAATGAAAAA. Translation gives CASSPTGYTNEK. Given in full, the CDR3 is CASSPTGYTNEKLFF.

Details on this clone: The CDR3 is cut off 3 residues early in the read; its end comes from the germline J gene. V usage is TRBV5-6 and J usage is TRBJ1-1, with D unclear. Per germline, CDR1 SGHDT and CDR2 YYEEEE. V gave up 2 bases and J gave up 2 bases, with 10 bases separating them. There are 14 residues in the CDR3. The CDR3 is CASSFSGRNTEAFF. Incomplete CDR3 DNA: TGTGCCAGCAGCTTCAGCGGCAGAAACACTGAA. Based on the CDR3 plus reference TRBV5-6 and TRBJ1-1, the full variable domain is DAGVTQSPTHLIKTRGQQVTLRCSPKSGHDTVSWYQQALGQGPQFIFQYYEEEERQRGNFPDRFSGHQFPNYSSELNVNALLLGDSALYLCASSFSGRNTEAFFGQGTRLTVV.

Note on this clone: Read coverage stops 3 residues before the CDR3 terminus; the germline J gene supplies the remainder. The chain uses TRBV28 and TRBJ2-2; perhaps TRBD1 as D (6 bases). Trimming pared 7 bases from V and 3 bases from J, leaving 15 bases between. CDR1 is MDHEN and CDR2 is SYDVKM in the germline V gene. The CDR3 sequence is 15 residues long. The sequenced CDR3 bases are TGTGCCAGCACCATCGACAGGAAAGACACCGGGGAG. This encodes CASTIDRKDTGE. The entire CDR3 reads CASTIDRKDTGELFF. The variable domain in full, with the rest retrieved from reference TRBV28 and TRBJ2-2, is DVKVTQSSRYLVKRTGEKVFLECVQDMDHENMFWYRQDPGLGLRLIYFSYDVKMKEKGDIPEGYSVSREKKERFSLILESASTNQTSMYLCASTIDRKDTGELFFGEGSRLTVL.

The CDR3 sequence: CASSGALAGGSYDYTF. The DNA read from the CDR3 is TGTGCCAGTAGTGGGGCGCTAGCGGGGGGTTCCTACGAC. The chain carries TRBV19 and TRBJ1-2; a weak D match, TRBD1 (5 bases). The observed sequence ends 3 residues before the CDR3 terminus, with the missing tail filled in from the germline J gene. CDR1 is LNHDA, CDR2 SQIVND, per germline (reference sequence). This CDR3 region has 16 residues.

The CDR3: CASSESQPGQTDTQYF. CDR3 bases read: TGCGCCAGCAGTGAGTCGCAACCAGGACAGACAGATACG. The chain employs TRBV10-1 and TRBJ2-3; weak D call: TRBD1 (6 bases). Read data end 3 residues before the CDR3 end; the end is taken from the germline J gene. The length of the CDR3 is 16 residues. V was trimmed by 0 bases and J by 3 bases, leaving 13 bases between them. Per the germline V gene, CDR1 is WNHNN and CDR2 is SYGVQD (reference sequence).

A remark on this clone: The read halts 3 residues ahead of the CDR3 end, with the missing end drawn from the germline J gene. This chain links TRBV5-6 with TRBJ2-7; 9 bases are shared with TRBD1. CDR1 is SGHDT and CDR2 is YYEEEE in the germline V gene. This CDR3 spans 15 amino acids. Trimming at V came to 7 bases and at J to 2 bases, leaving 10 bases not matched to a gene. The CDR3 is CASDDSGQGAYEQYF. Incomplete CDR3 DNA: TGTGCCAGCGATGACTCGGGACAGGGCGCCTACGAG. Full variable domain (rest looked up from reference TRBV5-6 and TRBJ2-7): DAGVTQSPTHLIKTRGQQVTLRCSPKSGHDTVSWYQQALGQGPQFIFQYYEEEERQRGNFPDRFSGHQFPNYSSELNVNALLLGDSALYLCASDDSGQGAYEQYFGPGTRLTVT.

Concerning this clone: The read terminates 3 residues ahead of where the CDR3 ends, so the germline J gene completes it. The chain has TRBV7-3 and TRBJ2-2; D might be TRBD1 (7 bases). V was cut by 8 bases and J by 7 bases, with 20 bases left in between. The germline CDR1 and CDR2 sequences are SGHTA and FQGTGA. The CDR3 contains 15 residues. Here the CDR3 reads CASSRYHRGGGELFF. The sequenced part of the CDR3 DNA is TGTGCCAGCTCTCGTTATCACAGGGGAGGCGGGGAG.

Turning to this clone: With the read ending 3 residues before the CDR3 end, the germline J gene is used to fill in that end. The chain is built from TRBV20-1 and TRBJ2-3; no reliable D call. Trimming stripped 3 bases from V and 2 bases from J, with 15 bases between. This CDR3 has 15 amino acids. CDR1 and CDR2 from the germline V gene are DFQATT and SNEGSKA (reference sequence). The CDR3 loop is CSASIPRRYTDTQYF. The CDR3 DNA, read in part, is TGCAGTGCTAGCATCCCCAGGAGATACACAGATACG.

About this clone: The CDR3 end is not reached by the read, which stops 3 residues before it; the germline J gene fills it in. This rearrangement joins TRBV11-2 to TRBJ2-5; D is perhaps TRBD1 (6 bases). Germline V gene lookup returns CDR1 SGHAT and CDR2 FQNNGV. The V end lost 3 bases, the J end lost 5 bases, and 13 bases lay between the germline ends. This CDR3 is built from 14 residues. This CDR3 reads CASSFVGAGETQYF. The CDR3 DNA, read in part, is TGTGCCAGCAGCTTTGTGGGGGCCGGGGAGACC.

As to this clone: The read ends 3 residues before the CDR3 terminus; that terminus is restored from the germline J gene. V is TRBV10-1 and J is TRBJ2-3; weak D call: TRBD1 (5 bases). Per germline, CDR1 WNHNN and CDR2 SYGVQD (reference sequence). The V and J ends lost 0 bases and 7 bases respectively, with 17 bases between them. The CDR3 contains 16 residues. CDR3: CASSESLNLQENTQYF. The DNA read from the CDR3 is TGCGCCAGCAGTGAGTCCCTGAATTTACAGGAAAATACG.

The CDR3 DNA, read in part, is TGTGCCAGCAGACAATCCGGGACTCATTATAATTCACCG. As protein: CASRQSGTHYNSP. The full CDR3 protein reads CASRQSGTHYNSPLFF. The V and J genes are TRBV7-8 and TRBJ2-2, with D tentatively TRBD2 (6 bases). The read gets to within 3 residues of the CDR3 end, and the germline J gene fills in the rest. Per the germline V gene, CDR1 is SGHVS and CDR2 is FQNEAQ. This CDR3 spans 16 amino acids.

Regarding this clone: The DNA ends 3 residues before the CDR3 does, and the rest of the CDR3 is filled in from the germline J gene. V is TRBV7-3 and J is TRBJ2-3; no firm D call. Germline values: CDR1 SGHTA, CDR2 FQGTGA. Trimming removed 4 bases from V and 2 bases from J, with 10 bases in between. The length of the CDR3 is 14 residues. The DNA read from the CDR3 is TGTGCCAGCAGCTCCCCCCCTTACACAGATACG. This translates into CASSSPPYTDT. The entire CDR3 is CASSSPPYTDTQYF. The whole variable domain, filled in from reference TRBV7-3 and TRBJ2-3, reads GAGVSQTPSNKVTEKGKYVELRCDPISGHTALYWYRQSLGQGPEFLIYFQGTGAADDSGLPNDRFFAVRPEGSVSTLKIQRTERGDSAVYLCASSSPPYTDTQYFGPGTRLTVL.

As for this clone: The CDR3 end lies 3 residues beyond the end of the read and is filled in from the germline J gene. The chain carries TRBV7-2 and TRBJ1-5; no clear D gene. Germline assignment: CDR1 SGHTA and CDR2 FQGNSA. V was clipped by 0 bases and J by 4 bases, with 10 bases between them. The CDR3 runs 15 residues. The sequenced part of the CDR3 DNA is TGTGCCAGCAGCTTAGCGAGGTCAGCGAATCAGCCC. Translated, it gives CASSLARSANQP. In full, the CDR3 reads CASSLARSANQPQHF.

Worth noting for this clone: The read gets to within 3 residues of the CDR3 end, and the germline J gene fills in the rest. This chain connects TRBV5-6 to TRBJ2-5; 8 positions agree with TRBD1. The V gene end was trimmed by 3 bases and the J gene end by 5 bases; junction bases not matched to a gene: 6. The germline V gene has CDR1 SGHDT and CDR2 YYEEEE. The CDR3 is 14 amino acids. The covered CDR3 bases are TGTGCCAGCAGCTGGGACAGGAGCGGGGAGACC. It is translated as CASSWDRSGET. The full CDR3 sequence reads CASSWDRSGETQYF.

The sequenced CDR3 bases are TGTGCCTGGAGCGCCGCCCGGACGTCGAGAGGGGAAAAG. It specifies CAWSAARTSRGEK. The full CDR3 is CAWSAARTSRGEKLFF. The V call is TRBV30, the J call TRBJ2-2; D might be TRBD1 or TRBD2, each matching 5 bases. The read ends 3 residues early relative to the CDR3; the germline J gene fills the gap. The CDR3 extends over 16 amino acids. CDR1 is GTSNPN and CDR2 is SVGIG in the germline V gene (reference sequence).

The sequenced CDR3 bases are TGCAGTGCACGCGGAGTCCCTAGCGGGGGCTTTTCCTACAATGAG. This encodes CSARGVPSGGFSYNE. The entire CDR3 sequence reads CSARGVPSGGFSYNEQFF. The rearrangement uses TRBV20-1 and TRBJ2-1, with 10 nucleotides matching TRBD2. The observed sequence ends 3 residues before the CDR3 terminus, with the missing tail filled in from the germline J gene. Germline V gives CDR1 DFQATT, CDR2 SNEGSKA (reference sequence). The CDR3 totals 18 residues. Trimming cost V 6 bases and J 1 base; bases outside gene matches: 15.

For this clone: The read terminates 3 residues ahead of where the CDR3 ends, so the germline J gene completes it. The chain recombines TRBV20-1 with TRBJ2-3, with D tentatively TRBD1 (6 bases). Per the germline V gene, CDR1 is DFQATT and CDR2 is SNEGSKA (reference sequence). The CDR3 sequence is 13 residues long. V was clipped by 5 bases and J by 2 bases, with 11 bases between them. CDR3 loop: CSAVRDNTDTQYF. The CDR3 bases that were read are TGCAGTGCTGTCCGGGACAACACAGATACG.